The sequence of this T cell receptor beta chain was determined in a study of shared clonotypes between healthy human individuals. Splitting the CD4+ cells yielded a CD45RA+ naive subset and a CD45RA-negative memory subset. Measured with immunoSEQ multiplex PCR; TCRdb has only the in-frame clones, and not every one. The data contain around 550,000 clones, less than 96% of them singletons. Deletions cut 4 bases from V and 5 bases from J, with 12 bases between. Germline V gene sequence: CDR1 MGHRA, CDR2 YSYEKL. The length of the CDR3 is 13 residues. Source material: naive CD4+ T cells sorted from blood. As for subset: CD45RA+ positively selected. The receptor was isolated from a woman in her 30s in good health. The J gene is TRBJ2-7, the V gene TRBV4-1; the D gene is possibly TRBD1 (6 bases). In nucleotides, the CDR3 is TGCGCCAGCAGCCGAACAGGGCTCGACGAGCAGTACTTC. Translation gives CASSRTGLDEQYF.